This TCR beta chain was profiled in a study of cytotoxic CD8 clonotypes in ibrutinib-treated CLL. About the study: Within the patient group, roughly 12 were relapsed/refractory and around 15 treatment-naive, and around 17 were IGHV unmutated. The authors obtained response samples at a median of about 13 months of treatment, range 6 to 36. Study results and limitations: Higher clonality was seen at ibrutinib response and a return toward baseline at progression. Starting clonality was above that of age-matched healthy donors and tracked circulating CD8+ T-cell counts.

The germline gives CDR1 KGHSH, CDR2 LQKENI. Trimming stripped 6 bases from V and 1 base from J, with 9 bases between. This CDR3 contains 14 residues. Notes on this clone: Antigen specificity is unknown.

Assay used: immunoSEQ multiplex PCR; TCRdb lists only in-frame clones, some missing. The profile covers 76,000 or so clones, with 70% to 90% appearing a single time and more than 35% taken by the ten largest. The specimen was PBMCs, collected after 24 months of ibrutinib treatment. The TCR was taken from a human donor with chronic lymphocytic leukemia. The chain employs TRBV18 and TRBJ2-2; a weak D match, TRBD1 (5 bases). CDR3 in DNA: TGTGCCAGCTCCCTAACAGGGAACACCGGGGAGCTGTTTTTT. The encoded protein is CASSLTGNTGELFF.